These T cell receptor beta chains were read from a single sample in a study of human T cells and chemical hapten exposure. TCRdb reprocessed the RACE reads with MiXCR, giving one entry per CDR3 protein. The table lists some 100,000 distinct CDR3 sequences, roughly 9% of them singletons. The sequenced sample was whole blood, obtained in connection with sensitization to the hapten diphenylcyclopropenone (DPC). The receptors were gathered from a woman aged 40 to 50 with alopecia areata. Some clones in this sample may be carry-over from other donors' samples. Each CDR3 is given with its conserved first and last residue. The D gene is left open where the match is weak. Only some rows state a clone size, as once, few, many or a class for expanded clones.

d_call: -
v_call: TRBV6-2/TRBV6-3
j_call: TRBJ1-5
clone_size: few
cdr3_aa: CAKDSLPQHF
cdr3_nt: TGTGCCAAAGACTCCCTGCCCCAGCATTTT

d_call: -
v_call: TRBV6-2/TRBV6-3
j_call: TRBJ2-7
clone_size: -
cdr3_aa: CASRTTAAPYEQYF
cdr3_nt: TGTGCCAGCAGGACGACTGCCGCCCCCTACGAGCAGTACTTC

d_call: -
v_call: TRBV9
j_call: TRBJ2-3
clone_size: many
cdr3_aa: CASSVGGGTQYF
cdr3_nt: TGTGCCAGCAGCGTAGGAGGGGGTACGCAGTATTTT

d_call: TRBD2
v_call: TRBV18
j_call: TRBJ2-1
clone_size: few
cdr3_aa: CASSPVAGGHEQFF
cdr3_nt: TGTGCCAGCTCACCAGTAGCGGGGGGGCATGAGCAGTTCTTC

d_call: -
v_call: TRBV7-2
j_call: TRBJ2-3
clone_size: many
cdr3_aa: CASSPINSDTQYF
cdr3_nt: TGTGCCAGCAGCCCAATCAATAGCGATACGCAGTATTTT

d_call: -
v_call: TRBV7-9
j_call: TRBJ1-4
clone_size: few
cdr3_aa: CASSYGATNEKLFF
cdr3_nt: TGTGCCAGCAGCTACGGAGCAACTAATGAAAAACTGTTTTTT

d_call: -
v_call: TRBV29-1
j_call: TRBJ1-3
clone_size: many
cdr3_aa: CSALQGNTIYF
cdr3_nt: TGCAGCGCCCTGCAAGGAAACACCATATATTTT

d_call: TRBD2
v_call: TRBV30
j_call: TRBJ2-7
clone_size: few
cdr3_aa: CAWTRLTGGDYGQYF
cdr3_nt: TGTGCCTGGACCCGGTTAACAGGTGGGGACTACGGGCAGTACTTC

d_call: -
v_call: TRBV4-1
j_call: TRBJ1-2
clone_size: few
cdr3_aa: CASSHTVNYGYTF
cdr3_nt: TGCGCCAGCAGCCACACAGTCAACTATGGCTACACCTTC

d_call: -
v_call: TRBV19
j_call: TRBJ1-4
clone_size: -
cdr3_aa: CASNQGSEKLFF
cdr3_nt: TGTGCCAGTAATCAAGGTTCGGAAAAACTGTTTTTT

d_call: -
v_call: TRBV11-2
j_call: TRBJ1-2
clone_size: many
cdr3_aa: CASSPATGYIFYGYTF
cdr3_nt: TGTGCCAGCAGCCCGGCGACAGGCTATATCTTCTATGGCTACACCTTC

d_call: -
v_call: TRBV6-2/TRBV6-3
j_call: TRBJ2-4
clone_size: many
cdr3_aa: CASGPGTGGNIQYF
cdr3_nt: TGTGCCAGCGGGCCCGGGACCGGCGGAAACATTCAGTACTTC

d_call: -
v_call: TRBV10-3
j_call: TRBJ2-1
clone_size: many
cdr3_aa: CAISEPLTPAAGAGNEQFF
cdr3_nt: TGTGCCATCAGTGAGCCGTTAACCCCCGCGGCGGGGGCCGGCAATGAGCAGTTCTTC

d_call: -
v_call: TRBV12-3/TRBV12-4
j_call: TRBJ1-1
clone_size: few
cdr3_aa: CASSFTVQYHTEAFF
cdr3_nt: TGTGCCAGCAGTTTCACGGTACAATATCACACTGAAGCTTTCTTT

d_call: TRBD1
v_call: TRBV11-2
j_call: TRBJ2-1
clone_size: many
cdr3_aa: CASSPWTGSLNEQFF
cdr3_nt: TGTGCCAGCAGCCCTTGGACAGGGTCGTTGAATGAGCAGTTCTTC

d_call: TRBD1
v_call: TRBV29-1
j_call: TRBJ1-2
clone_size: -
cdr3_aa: CSVGGQGYGYTF
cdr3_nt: TGCAGCGTTGGGGGACAGGGCTATGGCTACACCTTC

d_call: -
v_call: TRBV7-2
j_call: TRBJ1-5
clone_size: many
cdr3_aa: CASSLEGHSNQPQHF
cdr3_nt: TGTGCCAGCAGCTTAGAGGGTCATAGCAATCAGCCCCAGCATTTT